The present T cell receptor beta chain was sequenced within a study of blood T cell repertoires in COVID-19. Generated by immunoSEQ multiplex PCR, the TCRdb table keeps only in-frame clones and is missing some. The profile covers some 200,000 clones, with 94% appearing a single time and 0.76% taken by the ten largest. CDR3 length: 17 amino acids. V was trimmed by 0 bases and J by 0 bases, leaving 13 bases between them. CDR1 is SGHRS and CDR2 is YFSETQ in the germline V gene. This TCR came from a man aged 25-45 years with COVID-19, enrolled during active disease. Sequenced material: peripheral blood. The J gene is TRBJ2-1, the V gene TRBV5-1; D ambiguous. CDR3 region: CASSLASTAHSYNEQFF. As DNA, the CDR3 is TGCGCCAGCAGCTTGGCCTCTACAGCCCACTCCTACAATGAGCAGTTCTTC.